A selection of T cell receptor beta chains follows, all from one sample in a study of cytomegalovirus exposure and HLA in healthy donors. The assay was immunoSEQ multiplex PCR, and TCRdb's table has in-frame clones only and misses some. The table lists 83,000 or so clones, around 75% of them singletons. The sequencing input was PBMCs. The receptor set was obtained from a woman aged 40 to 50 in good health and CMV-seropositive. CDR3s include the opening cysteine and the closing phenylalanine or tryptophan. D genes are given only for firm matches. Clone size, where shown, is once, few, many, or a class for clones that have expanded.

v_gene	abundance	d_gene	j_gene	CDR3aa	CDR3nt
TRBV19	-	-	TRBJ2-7	CASSIPAGEQYF	TGTGCCAGTAGTATCCCCGCCGGCGAGCAGTACTTC
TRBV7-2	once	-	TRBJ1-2	CASSSSGAWGYTF	TGTGCCAGCAGCTCGTCTGGGGCTTGGGGCTACACCTTC
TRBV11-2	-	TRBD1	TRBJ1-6	CASSLAGQGSSPLHF	TGTGCCAGCAGCTTAGCTGGACAGGGGAGTTCACCCCTCCACTTT
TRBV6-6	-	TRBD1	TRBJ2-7	CATSDRVIGKSYEQYF	TGTGCCACTTCGGACAGGGTAATAGGGAAGTCCTACGAGCAGTACTTC
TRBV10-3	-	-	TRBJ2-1	CAISEEGDNEQFF	TGTGCCATCAGTGAGGAGGGGGACAATGAGCAGTTCTTC
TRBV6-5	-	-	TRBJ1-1	CASSYAGSSEAFF	TGTGCCAGCAGTTATGCGGGGTCCTCTGAAGCTTTCTTT
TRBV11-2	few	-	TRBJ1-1	CASSRGYEAFF	TGTGCCAGCAGCCGGGGGTATGAAGCTTTCTTT
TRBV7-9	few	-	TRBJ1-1	CASSRGVEAFF	TGTGCCAGCAGCCGGGGGGTTGAAGCTTTCTTT
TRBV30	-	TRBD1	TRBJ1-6	CAWNRQGRSPLHF	TGTGCCTGGAATCGACAGGGGAGGTCACCCCTCCACTTT
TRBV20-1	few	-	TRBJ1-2	CSARDQASQAF	TGCAGTGCTAGAGATCAGGCGTCCCAGGCCTTC
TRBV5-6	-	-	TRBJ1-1	CASSLTGKNTEAFF	TGTGCCAGCAGCTTGACAGGCAAGAACACTGAAGCTTTCTTT
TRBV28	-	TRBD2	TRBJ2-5	CASRRLRIAGALGETQYF	TGTGCCAGCAGAAGACTCCGAATAGCGGGAGCACTCGGGGAGACCCAGTACTTC
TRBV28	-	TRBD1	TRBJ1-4	CASSLRGQANEKLFF	TGTGCCAGCAGTTTACGGGGACAGGCCAATGAAAAACTGTTTTTT
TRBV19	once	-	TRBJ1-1	CASSPTSGRNTEAFF	TGTGCCAGTAGTCCCACTTCGGGGAGGAACACTGAAGCTTTCTTT
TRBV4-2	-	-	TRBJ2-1	CASSQDRGDSNEQFF	TGTGCCAGCAGCCAAGATCGGGGAGACTCTAATGAGCAGTTCTTC
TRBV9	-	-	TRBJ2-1	CASSVIADIKSGLNEQFF	TGTGCCAGCAGCGTCATAGCGGACATTAAGTCGGGACTTAATGAGCAGTTCTTC
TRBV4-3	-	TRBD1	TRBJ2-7	CASSLGQGKLRGRHSLNGEQYF	TGCGCCAGCAGCCTTGGACAGGGAAAATTAAGAGGGAGACACTCCCTCAACGGCGAGCAGTACTTC
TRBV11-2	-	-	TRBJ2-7	CASSLASGTISYEQYF	TGTGCCAGCAGCTTAGCATCAGGAACCATCTCCTACGAGCAGTACTTC
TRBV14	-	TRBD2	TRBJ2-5	CASSQDGWDYLQETQYF	TGTGCCAGCAGCCAGGACGGTTGGGACTACCTCCAAGAGACCCAGTACTTC
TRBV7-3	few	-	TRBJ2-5	CASSPRGGPTETQYF	TGTGCCAGCAGCCCTAGGGGGGGGCCTACGGAGACCCAGTACTTC
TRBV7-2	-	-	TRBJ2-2	CASSFIGTRTGELFF	TGTGCCAGCAGCTTTATCGGGACTCGCACCGGGGAGCTGTTTTTT
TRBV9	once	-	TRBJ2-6	CASSRSATTSGANVLTF	TGTGCCAGCAGCAGGAGCGCTACTACCTCTGGGGCCAACGTCCTGACTTTC
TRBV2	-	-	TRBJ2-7	CASSEGPGHPSEQYF	TGTGCCAGCAGTGAGGGGCCGGGACACCCTTCCGAGCAGTACTTC
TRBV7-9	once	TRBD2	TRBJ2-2	CASSQQAGVTTGELFF	TGTGCCAGCAGCCAACAAGCGGGGGTTACTACCGGGGAGCTGTTTTTT
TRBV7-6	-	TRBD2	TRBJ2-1	CASSLGTSGRAGNEQFF	TGTGCCAGCAGTCTAGGGACTAGCGGGAGGGCCGGTAATGAGCAGTTCTTC
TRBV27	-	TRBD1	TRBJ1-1	CASRETGGNTEAFF	TGTGCCAGCAGGGAGACAGGGGGTAACACTGAAGCTTTCTTT
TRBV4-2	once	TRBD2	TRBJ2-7	CASSQEGLAPYEQYF	TGTGCCAGCAGCCAAGAAGGACTAGCCCCCTACGAGCAGTACTTC
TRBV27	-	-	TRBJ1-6	CASSFANSPLHF	TGTGCCAGCAGTTTTGCGAATTCACCCCTCCACTTT
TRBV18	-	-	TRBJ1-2	CASSPIPDGRVDGYTF	TGTGCCAGCTCACCAATCCCGGATGGCAGGGTCGATGGCTACACCTTC
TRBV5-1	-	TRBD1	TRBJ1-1	CASSPWTGLNTEAFF	TGCGCCAGCAGCCCCTGGACAGGGCTGAACACTGAAGCTTTCTTT
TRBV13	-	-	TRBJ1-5	CASSLGSGAQPQHF	TGTGCCAGCAGCTTAGGGTCAGGGGCTCAGCCCCAGCATTTT
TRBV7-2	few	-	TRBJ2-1	CASSLTGDFYNEQFF	TGTGCCAGCAGCTTAACCGGAGACTTTTACAATGAGCAGTTCTTC
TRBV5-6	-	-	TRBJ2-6	CATTPLRGANVLTF	TGTGCCACGACCCCACTGAGGGGGGCCAACGTCCTGACTTTC
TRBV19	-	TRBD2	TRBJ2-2	CASSRGGGAPGELFF	TGTGCCAGTAGTAGGGGCGGGGGGGCACCCGGGGAGCTGTTTTTT
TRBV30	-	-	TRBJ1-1	CAWSVLVENTEAFF	TGTGCCTGGAGTGTTTTAGTCGAGAACACTGAAGCTTTCTTT
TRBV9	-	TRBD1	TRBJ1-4	CASSGPQGQTTNEKLFF	TGTGCCAGCAGCGGTCCCCAGGGACAGACAACTAATGAAAAACTGTTTTTT
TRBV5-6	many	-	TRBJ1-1	CASSPPMNTEAFF	TGTGCCAGCAGCCCACCTATGAACACTGAAGCTTTCTTT
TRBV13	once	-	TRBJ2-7	CASSLTAPYEQYF	TGTGCCAGCAGCTTGACAGCTCCCTACGAGCAGTACTTC
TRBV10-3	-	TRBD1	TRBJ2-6	CAISLTGGAGSGADVLTF	TGTGCCATCAGTCTGACAGGGGGCGCGGGTTCTGGGGCCGACGTCCTGACTTTC
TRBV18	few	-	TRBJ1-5	CASSPQGEQPQHF	TGTGCCAGCTCACCACAGGGAGAACAGCCCCAGCATTTT
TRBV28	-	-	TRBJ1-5	CASSFGGQPQHF	TGTGCCAGCAGTTTTGGCGGTCAGCCCCAGCATTTT
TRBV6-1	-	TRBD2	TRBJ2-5	CASGGGSEEETQYF	TGTGCCAGCGGCGGCGGGAGTGAGGAAGAGACCCAGTACTTC
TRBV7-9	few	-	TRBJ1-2	CASSLVPSWGRGEGYGYTF	TGTGCCAGCAGCTTAGTCCCCTCCTGGGGGAGGGGAGAAGGCTATGGCTACACCTTC
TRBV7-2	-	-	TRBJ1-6	CASSLELSSGIPLHF	TGTGCCAGCAGCTTAGAACTCTCATCGGGGATACCCCTCCACTTT
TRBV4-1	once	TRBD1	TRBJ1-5	CASSQEGTGYNQPQHF	TGCGCCAGCAGCCAAGAGGGGACAGGCTACAATCAGCCCCAGCATTTT
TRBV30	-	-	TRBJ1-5	CAWSVLQGGNQPQHF	TGTGCCTGGAGTGTACTACAGGGTGGGAATCAGCCCCAGCATTTT
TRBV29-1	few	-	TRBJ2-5	CSGQDSKETQYF	TGCAGCGGTCAGGACAGCAAAGAGACCCAGTACTTC
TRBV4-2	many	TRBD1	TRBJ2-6	CATGTGGAGANVLTF	TGTGCCACCGGGACAGGGGGCGCTGGGGCCAACGTCCTGACTTTC